This passage covers 13 T cell receptor beta chains from one sample sequenced in a study of T cell repertoires in cytomegalovirus infection. TCRdb reprocessed the reads via MiXCR and lists one record per CDR3 protein. The data hold approximately 990,000 distinct CDR3 sequences, with 30% to 40% observed a single time. These receptors' antigens are unknown. The sample was cultured CD8+ T cells from PBMCs, taken from culture after CMV antigen stimulation. These receptors came from a human donor in good health (CMV status not recorded). Some clones in this sample may be carry-over from other donors' samples.

This clonotype appeared a few times. The V and J genes are TRBV6-2 or TRBV6-3 and TRBJ2-5; D call uncertain. This CDR3 has 14 amino acids. Germline assignment: CDR1 MNHEY and CDR2 SVGEGT. Trimming pared 0 bases from V and 7 bases from J, leaving 12 bases between. CDR3 sequence: CASSYSGASATQYF. In nucleotides, the CDR3 is TGTGCCAGCAGTTACTCTGGAGCTTCCGCGACCCAGTACTTC.

With respect to this clonotype: The junction differs from germline at one of its ends, possibly a read error. The chain joins TRBV19 to TRBJ1-2; D is undetermined. Germline-derived CDR1 and CDR2 are LNHDA and SQIVND (reference sequence). There are 11 residues in the CDR3. CDR3 in amino acids: CASSTSYGYTF. CDR3 DNA sequence: TGTGCCAGCAGTACTAGCTATGGCTACACCTTC.

This clonotype was picked up a small number of times. V and J are TRBV6-5 and TRBJ2-5; D is possibly TRBD2 (6 bases). The CDR3 covers 16 residues. V dropped 7 bases and J dropped 5 bases, with 23 bases sitting between them. The V gene's germline CDR1 is MNHEY and CDR2 SVGAGI. In DNA, the CDR3 is TGTGCCAGCACCCCGGGGGATCTGAGGTCTGGGGAGACCCAGTACTTC. It encodes CASTPGDLRSGETQYF.

This clonotype was observed a handful of times. This sequence joins TRBV7-9 and TRBJ2-5; D ambiguous. This CDR3 comprises 15 residues. Trimming removed 2 bases from V and 1 base from J, with 11 bases in between. Germline assignment: CDR1 SEHNR and CDR2 FQNEAQ (reference sequence). For the CDR3, the DNA is TGTGCCAGCAGCTTATCGGCCACGACCCAAGAGACCCAGTACTTC. The encoded protein is CASSLSATTQETQYF.

This clonotype appeared a few times. The chain recombines TRBV6-5 with TRBJ1-1, with 9 bases that match TRBD1. Trimming took 0 bases from V and 3 from J; bases not matched to a gene: 5. Per the germline V gene, CDR1 is MNHEY and CDR2 is SVGAGI. This CDR3 is built from 16 residues. This chain's CDR3 is CASSYSMDRGDTEAFF. CDR3 bases: TGTGCCAGCAGTTACTCGATGGACAGGGGTGACACTGAAGCTTTCTTT.

The rearrangement joins TRBV10-3 to TRBJ1-2; the D gene is possibly TRBD1 (5 bases). CDR1 and CDR2 (germline): ENHRY, SYGVKD. The V end was cut by 8 bases, the J end by 8 bases, with 24 bases between. CDR3 length: 15 amino acids. Here the CDR3 DNA reads TGTGCCATCCCCGCGTTGGGTAGGGGAAGAGGGGGCTACACCTTC. It specifies CAIPALGRGRGGYTF.

This clonotype was seen more than once but under ten times. The chain joins TRBV3-1 to TRBJ2-5; either TRBD1 or TRBD2 may supply D (6 bases each). CDR3 length: 14 residues. The germline V gene has CDR1 LGHDT and CDR2 YNNKEL (reference sequence). The V end lost 5 bases, the J end lost 4 bases, and 14 bases lay between the germline ends. CDR3 bases: TGTGCCAGCAGCGATGGGGGGCTCGGAGAGACCCAGTACTTC. Residues: CASSDGGLGETQYF.

As for this clonotype: A much larger clone lies a single base off, so this may be a read error. The rearrangement joins TRBV7-9 to TRBJ1-6, with D uncertain. The CDR3 has 12 amino acids. Germline V lookup: CDR1 SEHNR, CDR2 FQNEAQ (reference sequence). Trimming took off 2 bases at V and 6 bases at J, with 2 bases between the two ends. The CDR3 reads CASSLTNSPLHF. The CDR3 DNA sequence: TGTGCCAGCAGCTTAACTAATTCACCCCTCCACTTT.

This rearrangement joins TRBV4-3 to TRBJ2-4; no reliable D call. Trimming removed 0 bases at V and 0 bases at J, with 6 bases between. The CDR3 has 15 amino acids. Germline V CDR1 and CDR2: LGHNA, YSLEER. CDR3 loop: CASSQEAGAKNIQYF. Here the CDR3 DNA reads TGCGCCAGCAGCCAAGAGGCAGGAGCCAAAAACATTCAGTACTTC.

The V gene is TRBV7-6, the J gene TRBJ1-5; 7 nucleotides agree with TRBD1. In germline, CDR1 is SGHVS, CDR2 FNYEAQ. V trimming: 5 bases; J trimming: 4 bases; junction bases outside the gene matches: 8. This CDR3 comprises 15 residues. In DNA, the CDR3 is TGTGCCAGCAGCACAGGGGAGAGGGAAAATCAGCCCCAGCATTTT. Protein sequence: CASSTGERENQPQHF.

The chain links TRBV6-5 to TRBJ1-1; maybe TRBD1 (5 bases). The CDR3 extends over 14 amino acids. V lost 5 bases to trimming and J lost 5 bases, with 15 bases between them. Germline V CDR1 and CDR2: MNHEY, SVGAGI. The CDR3 DNA sequence: TGTGCCAGCAGTACCACTCAGGGTTATACTGAAGCTTTCTTT. Its protein product is CASSTTQGYTEAFF.

V and J are TRBV27 and TRBJ1-1; 8 bases line up with TRBD1. The germline gives CDR1 MNHEY, CDR2 SMNVEV (reference sequence). V gave up 6 bases and J gave up 1 base; unmatched junction bases: 4. CDR3 length: 14 amino acids. CDR3 protein: CASRGTGENTEAFF. CDR3 coding DNA: TGTGCCAGCAGGGGGACAGGAGAGAACACTGAAGCTTTCTTT.

This chain links TRBV27 with TRBJ2-7; 13 nucleotides align to TRBD2. The junction had 12 bases not matched to a gene; V was cut back by 4 bases and J by 0 bases. Germline loops: CDR1 MNHEY, CDR2 SMNVEV (reference sequence). The CDR3 is 19 residues long. This chain's CDR3 is CASSSPLGLAGDHSYEQYF. In DNA form, the CDR3 reads TGTGCCAGCAGTTCCCCCCTCGGACTAGCGGGGGACCACTCCTACGAGCAGTACTTC.